One and the same sample provided the 27 T cell receptor beta chains below, sequenced in a study of PD-L1 blockade in urothelial cancer. The repertoire was sequenced with immunoSEQ multiplex PCR; TCRdb's copy has only in-frame clones and lacks some. In the table there are some 77,000 clones, 75% to 90% of which are singletons. The starting material was PBMCs, obtained around atezolizumab (anti-PD-L1) treatment. Receptors were obtained from a woman in her 70s with urothelial cancer.

The chain couples TRBV4-1 to TRBJ1-2, with D possibly matching TRBD1 (6 bases). The CDR3 extends over 13 amino acids. The V end was cut by 5 bases, the J end by 4 bases, with 11 bases between. The germline gives CDR1 MGHRA, CDR2 YSYEKL. The CDR3 DNA is TGCGCCAGCAGCGCGACAGGAGTCTATGGCTACACCTTC. As protein: CASSATGVYGYTF.

The rearrangement links TRBV15 to TRBJ1-4; D gene ambiguous. The CDR3 runs to 15 residues. V was trimmed by 1 base and J by 0 bases, leaving 6 bases between them. Per germline, CDR1 LNHNV and CDR2 YYDKDF (reference sequence). CDR3 protein: CATSRGTTTNEKLFF. DNA of the CDR3: TGTGCCACCAGCAGAGGCACTACAACTAATGAAAAACTGTTTTTT.

The chain joins TRBV5-1 to TRBJ1-6; D unclear. The CDR3 consists of 14 residues. V dropped 3 bases and J dropped 10 bases, with 14 bases sitting between them. CDR1 and CDR2 (germline): SGHRS, YFSETQ. CDR3 nucleotide sequence: TGCGCCAGCAGCTATGGGAGCTCGAACTCACCCCTCCACTTT. This codes for CASSYGSSNSPLHF.

The rearrangement joins TRBV4-1 to TRBJ2-1; D might be TRBD2 (6 bases). V lost 5 bases and J lost 6, with 17 bases in between. Per the germline V gene, CDR1 is MGHRA and CDR2 is YSYEKL. This CDR3 contains 15 residues. CDR3 amino acids: CASSLLAPRVNEQFF. CDR3 nucleotides: TGCGCCAGCAGCTTACTAGCTCCGAGGGTCAATGAGCAGTTCTTC.

The count of this clone is one. The chain has TRBV19 and TRBJ1-5; D unresolved. This CDR3 has 15 amino acids. V lost 6 bases and J lost 2, with 14 bases in between. Per the germline V gene, CDR1 is LNHDA and CDR2 is SQIVND (reference sequence). The CDR3 loop is CASRMDPGGNQPQHF. CDR3 DNA: TGTGCCAGTAGAATGGACCCGGGAGGCAATCAGCCCCAGCATTTT.

The chain recombines TRBV30 with TRBJ1-1, with D perhaps matching TRBD1 (5 bases). Trimming pared 2 bases from V and 2 bases from J, leaving 9 bases between. Germline-derived CDR1 and CDR2 are GTSNPN and SVGIG (reference sequence). CDR3 size: 13 residues. CDR3 residues: CAWSSTANTEAFF. As DNA, the CDR3 is TGTGCCTGGAGTTCGACAGCCAACACTGAAGCTTTCTTT.

V gene TRBV5-6 combines with J gene TRBJ2-6, with D possibly matching TRBD2 (6 bases). Between the trimmed V and J ends, which lost 0 bases and 2 bases, there was a span of 6 bases. Germline CDR1 reads SGHDT; CDR2 reads YYEEEE. This CDR3 has 15 amino acids. The DNA for the CDR3 is TGTGCCAGCAGCTTGGGGACTACTGGGGCCAACGTCCTGACTTTC. It yields the protein CASSLGTTGANVLTF.

The chain employs TRBV10-2 and TRBJ2-7, with 10 nucleotides matching TRBD2. J was trimmed by 3 bases and V by 4 bases; bases with no gene match: 9. Germline CDR1 and CDR2: WSHSY and SAAADI. This CDR3 has 16 amino acids. The CDR3 region is CASSVRLAGAHYEQYF. As DNA, the CDR3 is TGCGCCAGCAGTGTGAGGCTAGCGGGGGCCCACTACGAGCAGTACTTC.

The sample holds one count of this clone. The chain couples TRBV6-1 to TRBJ1-2, with TRBD1 matching over 11 bases. CDR3 length: 17 amino acids. With V trimmed by 0 bases and J by 3 bases, 6 bases remained unmatched. Germline lookup yields CDR1 MNHNS and CDR2 SASEGT. The CDR3 protein is CASSEAGGTGGYYGYTF. DNA of the CDR3: TGTGCCAGCAGTGAAGCTGGGGGGACAGGGGGATACTATGGCTACACCTTC.

CDR3 protein: CASHRLGGPPHEQYF. Here the CDR3 DNA reads TGTGCCAGCCATAGACTAGGGGGCCCCCCCCACGAGCAGTACTTC. The chain couples TRBV11-2 to TRBJ2-7; D might be TRBD1 (7 bases). Germline V gene data show CDR1 as SGHAT and CDR2 as FQNNGV. This CDR3 is 15 amino acids long. Deletions cut 8 bases from V and 5 bases from J, with 22 bases between.

The V gene is TRBV30, the J gene TRBJ2-5; tentatively, D is TRBD2 (5 bases). The CDR3 covers 13 residues. V shed 1 base and J shed 2 bases, with 8 bases lying between them. Germline CDR1 reads GTSNPN; CDR2 reads SVGIG (reference sequence). CDR3 in DNA: TGTGCCTGGAGTGGGGGAGTTCAAGAGACCCAGTACTTC. It specifies CAWSGGVQETQYF.

The J gene is TRBJ2-3, the V gene TRBV18; D is undetermined. Germline V gene lookup returns CDR1 KGHSH and CDR2 LQKENI. The CDR3 is 12 residues long. V was clipped by 3 bases and J by 3 bases, with 4 bases between them. This CDR3 is CASSPQTDTQYF. The CDR3 DNA is TGTGCCAGCTCACCCCAAACAGATACGCAGTATTTT.

The chain links TRBV25-1 to TRBJ1-5; no clear D gene. Germline CDR1 is MGHDK and CDR2 is SYGVNS. The V and J ends lost 1 base and 4 bases respectively, with 5 bases between them. CDR3 length equals 13 residues. The CDR3 DNA follows: TGTGCCAGCAGTGAATCCTTAAATCAGCCCCAGCATTTT. It encodes CASSESLNQPQHF.

The chain employs TRBV7-8 and TRBJ2-3, with 7 positions matching TRBD2. The V gene end was trimmed by 1 base and the J gene end by 3 bases; junction bases not matched to a gene: 13. CDR1 SGHVS and CDR2 FQNEAQ come from the germline V gene. The CDR3 totals 18 residues. CDR3 in amino acids: CASSLEGRWGGVTDTQYF. CDR3 DNA: TGTGCCAGCAGCTTAGAAGGGCGATGGGGGGGTGTGACAGATACGCAGTATTTT.

J is TRBJ2-5 and V is TRBV28; a possible D gene is TRBD2 (5 bases). Per germline, CDR1 MDHEN and CDR2 SYDVKM. The V gene lost 2 bases and the J gene lost 2 bases, with 21 bases spanning the gap. This CDR3 spans 18 amino acids. Here the CDR3 DNA reads TGTGCCAGCAGTTTAGGTCGCGTGGGCACAGAGGGACAAGAGACCCAGTACTTC. Encoded protein: CASSLGRVGTEGQETQYF.

The chain employs TRBV2 and TRBJ2-3; TRBD2 agrees at 7 bases. The CDR3 totals 15 residues. The V segment lost 5 bases and the J segment 3 bases; nucleotides outside the gene matches: 8. CDR1 SNHLY and CDR2 FYNNEI come from the germline V gene. In nucleotides, the CDR3 is TGTGCCAGCAGTCCCCTAGCGGCTCTGACAGATACGCAGTATTTT. This sequence encodes CASSPLAALTDTQYF.

The CDR3 DNA follows: TGTGCCAGTAGTCCGGGACTAGCGGGAGGCACCGGGGAGCTGTTTTTT. Its protein product is CASSPGLAGGTGELFF. The genes are TRBV19 and TRBJ2-2; TRBD2 agrees at 15 bases. The CDR3 totals 16 residues. After removal of 5 bases from V and 4 bases from J, the junction contained 2 bases not matched to a gene. CDR1 is LNHDA and CDR2 is SQIVND in the germline V gene (reference sequence).

The chain joins TRBV29-1 to TRBJ1-2; no reliable D call. The V end was cut by 0 bases, the J end by 2 bases, with 10 bases between. This CDR3 region has 14 residues. Germline values: CDR1 SQVTM, CDR2 ANQGSEA. The CDR3 DNA reads as TGCAGCGTTGAAGATTTAACAGCAAACTATGGCTACACCTTC. The encoded protein is CSVEDLTANYGYTF.

This clone was detected only a few times. The V call is TRBV19, the J call TRBJ1-5; D not resolved. Germline V gene sequence: CDR1 LNHDA, CDR2 SQIVND (reference sequence). This CDR3 is built from 12 residues. The V and J ends lost 8 bases and 7 bases respectively, with 12 bases between them. CDR3 residues: CASCDPGQPQHF. The CDR3 region has the DNA TGTGCCAGTTGCGACCCGGGGCAGCCCCAGCATTTT.

This clone was picked up one time. The rearrangement joins TRBV10-3 to TRBJ2-3; 13 bases are a match to TRBD2. V was pared by 6 bases and J by 8 bases, with 8 bases of the junction left unmatched. Germline assignment: CDR1 ENHRY and CDR2 SYGVKD. The CDR3 is 15 amino acids. The CDR3 loop is CAIRDTSGGAGTQYF. The DNA for the CDR3 is TGTGCCATCAGAGATACTAGCGGGGGGGCCGGTACGCAGTATTTT.

This clone was seen just once. This chain joins TRBV5-1 and TRBJ2-5; D perhaps matches TRBD1 (5 bases). This CDR3 comprises 15 residues. With 0 bases removed from V and 5 bases from J, the gap between germline ends came to 14 bases. Germline V CDR1 and CDR2: SGHRS, YFSETQ. CDR3 in DNA: TGCGCCAGCAGCTTGGGGTCACAGGTTCGGGAGACCCAGTACTTC. The encoded protein is CASSLGSQVRETQYF.

The chain couples TRBV4-3 to TRBJ1-4; perhaps TRBD1 as D (6 bases). This CDR3 region has 16 residues. In germline, CDR1 is LGHNA, CDR2 YSLEER. Trimming cost V 0 bases and J 7 bases, with 15 bases left between them. CDR3 nucleotides: TGCGCCAGCAGCCAAGAACGGGGGGCGCGGGGTGAAAAACTGTTTTTT. Translating gives CASSQERGARGEKLFF.

The gene calls are TRBV6-6 and TRBJ2-1, with a tentative D call TRBD1 (6 bases). The length of the CDR3 is 16 residues. CDR1 and CDR2 from the germline V gene are MNHNY and SVGAGI (reference sequence). V lost 7 bases to trimming and J lost 0 bases, with 16 bases between them. DNA for the CDR3: TGTGCCAGCACCCCGACAGGCCTAATCTCCTACAATGAGCAGTTCTTC. Translated: CASTPTGLISYNEQFF.

The chain recombines TRBV11-2 with TRBJ2-3; TRBD2 agrees at 8 bases. CDR1 and CDR2 from the germline V gene are SGHAT and FQNNGV. V shed 3 bases and J 5 bases; nucleotides not matched to a gene: 7. The CDR3 is 15 amino acids. The CDR3 DNA sequence: TGTGCCAGCAGCTTGCGGGGGGCCGGGGGAGATACGCAGTATTTT. Translating it yields CASSLRGAGGDTQYF.

This clone was seen more than once but under ten times. J is TRBJ1-2 and V is TRBV5-1; D uncertain. There are 12 residues in the CDR3. Trimming took 4 bases from V and 8 from J, leaving 12 bases between them. From germline, CDR1 is SGHRS and CDR2 YFSETQ. CDR3 coding DNA: TGCGCCAGCAGCACGGACTGGGGAGGCTACACCTTC. It codes for CASSTDWGGYTF.

The V and J genes are TRBV9 and TRBJ2-3, with TRBD2 matching over 11 bases. This CDR3 is 15 amino acids long. The germline gives CDR1 SGDLS, CDR2 YYNGEE. Trimming removed 0 bases from V and 6 bases from J; junction bases left unmatched: 3. The CDR3 region has the DNA TGTGCCAGCAGCGTAGATCCTAGCGGGGGGGATACGCAGTATTTT. Its protein is CASSVDPSGGDTQYF.

The chain has TRBV5-5 and TRBJ2-2, with 11 bases identical to TRBD2. Unmatched junction bases numbered 7, after V lost 6 bases and J lost 0 bases. The germline gives CDR1 SGHKS, CDR2 YYEKEE (reference sequence). The CDR3 contains 17 residues. DNA for the CDR3: TGTGCCAGCATAAGGACTAGCGGGTACGCGAACACCGGGGAGCTGTTTTTT. It yields the protein CASIRTSGYANTGELFF. Looking up the rest from reference TRBV5-5 and TRBJ2-2 gives the full variable domain: DAGVTQSPTHLIKTRGQQVTLRCSPISGHKSVSWYQQVLGQGPQFIFQYYEKEERGRGNFPDRFSARQFPNYSSELNVNALLLGDSALYLCASIRTSGYANTGELFFGEGSRLTVL.